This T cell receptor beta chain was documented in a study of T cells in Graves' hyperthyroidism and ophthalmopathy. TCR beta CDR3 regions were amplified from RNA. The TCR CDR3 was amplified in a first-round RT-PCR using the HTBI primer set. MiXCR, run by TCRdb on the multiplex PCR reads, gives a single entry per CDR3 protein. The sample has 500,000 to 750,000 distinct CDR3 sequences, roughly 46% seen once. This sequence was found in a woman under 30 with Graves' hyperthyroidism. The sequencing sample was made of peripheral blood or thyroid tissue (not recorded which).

The CDR3 bases are TGCAGTGCTAGCGGGAGCCGCACAGATACGCAGTATTTT. Translating it yields CSASGSRTDTQYF. The chain carries TRBV20-1 and TRBJ1-5, with a tentative D call TRBD2 (6 bases). The J call may be wrong; the DNA end is better matched by TRBJ2-3. This CDR3 has 13 residues. The germline gives CDR1 DFQATT, CDR2 SNEGSKA (reference sequence).